The 5 T cell receptor beta chains in this list originate from one sample, sequenced in a study of a mutant IDH1 vaccine in newly diagnosed glioma. Time point: week 35, safety follow-up. Vaccinated patients received 300 ug of mutant IDH1 20-mer peptide per dose, with topical imiquimod. The data were produced by immunoSEQ multiplex PCR, yet TCRdb's version contains in-frame clones alone and is incomplete. The table includes roughly 32,000 clones, roughly 85% detected once. No antigen is known for these receptors. Sequenced here: PBMCs, sampled from a glioma patient whose treatment included an IDH1 peptide vaccine. These receptors all stem from a woman aged 18-35 years with glioma.

There are a few counts of this clone. The chain couples TRBV5-1 to TRBJ2-1; D is possibly TRBD1 (7 bases). Germline CDR1 reads SGHRS; CDR2 reads YFSETQ. CDR3 length: 16 residues. V dropped 4 bases and J dropped 6 bases, with 20 bases sitting between them. The chain's CDR3 is CASSPEGAGWSNEQFF. In DNA form, the CDR3 reads TGCGCCAGCAGCCCGGAGGGGGCGGGCTGGTCCAATGAGCAGTTCTTC.

The chain has TRBV6-6 and TRBJ1-1; a possible D gene is TRBD1 (5 bases). Germline CDR1 MNHNY, CDR2 SVGAGI (reference sequence). Trimming took 4 bases from V and 0 from J, leaving 12 bases between them. This CDR3 has 15 amino acids. The CDR3 is CASSFYGTVNTEAFF. The CDR3 DNA reads as TGTGCCAGCAGTTTCTACGGGACGGTGAACACTGAAGCTTTCTTT.

The chain employs TRBV5-1 and TRBJ2-1; tentatively, D is TRBD1 or TRBD2 (5 bases each). The CDR3 consists of 13 residues. CDR1 and CDR2 from the germline V gene are SGHRS and YFSETQ. V was pared by 0 bases and J by 10 bases, with 11 bases between. The CDR3 protein is CASSLAGTGEQFF. As DNA, the CDR3 is TGCGCCAGCAGCTTGGCAGGGACCGGCGAGCAGTTCTTC. The full variable domain, rest sourced from reference TRBV5-1 and TRBJ2-1, is KAGVTQTPRYLIKTRGQQVTLSCSPISGHRSVSWYQQTPGQGLQFLFEYFSETQRNKGNFPGRFSGRQFSNSRSEMNVSTLELGDSALYLCASSLAGTGEQFFGPGTRLTVL.

This sequence joins TRBV11-3 and TRBJ2-5; no firm D call. Per the germline V gene, CDR1 is SGHNT and CDR2 is YENEEA. Between the trimmed V and J ends, which lost 2 bases and 4 bases, there was a span of 8 bases. This CDR3 has 13 residues. The CDR3 DNA sequence: TGTGCCAGCAGCTTAAACAGCGCAGAGACCCAGTACTTC. This gives the protein CASSLNSAETQYF.

This clone came up a few times. Mismatch with germline at one junction end may stem from a read error. The V call is TRBV20-1, the J call TRBJ1-1, with D unresolved. The germline V gene has CDR1 DFQATT and CDR2 SNEGSKA (reference sequence). This CDR3 contains 11 residues. Here the CDR3 reads CSLEQNTEAFF. CDR3 DNA: TGCAGTCTCGAACAGAACACTGAGGCTTTCTTT.